What follows are 18 T cell receptor beta chains derived from one specimen sequenced in a study of identifying expanded T cells in peripheral blood (dated by TCRdb to about 2019). Library method: the immunoSEQ multiplex PCR assay. TCRdb mirrors the immuneACCESS table, restricted to in-frame sequences. Some clones are absent from its copies; in checked studies, under half trace to an unresolved V gene, and the reason for the others is unknown. In this sample the table shows 75,000 to 90,000 clones, 85% to 90% of which occur a single time. Roughly 7.7% of the sample is held by the ten biggest clonotypes. The material sequenced was blood. The origin of the receptors is a person aged 18 to 75 in good health.

The chain has TRBV5-6 and TRBJ1-5, with a possible D match to TRBD1 (5 bases). The length of the CDR3 is 14 residues. Trimming stripped 3 bases from V and 6 bases from J, with 13 bases between. Germline V gene data show CDR1 as SGHDT and CDR2 as YYEEEE. The CDR3 DNA sequence: TGTGCCAGCAGCTCTAGGCAGGGAGGTCAGCCCCAGCATTTT. Translated, it gives CASSSRQGGQPQHF.

V is TRBV5-1 and J is TRBJ1-4; D gene ambiguous. The V end lost 2 bases, the J end lost 7 bases, and 12 bases lay between the germline ends. The CDR3 length is 14 residues. Germline loops: CDR1 SGHRS, CDR2 YFSETQ. CDR3: CASSFGPDTEKLFF. CDR3 DNA sequence: TGCGCCAGCAGCTTTGGGCCAGACACTGAAAAACTGTTTTTT.

The genes are TRBV27 and TRBJ2-2, with D perhaps being TRBD1 or TRBD2 (5 bases each). In germline, CDR1 is MNHEY, CDR2 SMNVEV (reference sequence). The CDR3 length is 14 residues. Trimming left V 9 bases short and J 0 bases short, with 11 bases between. CDR3 loop: CASWDRPNTGELFF. DNA of the CDR3: TGTGCCAGTTGGGACCGACCGAACACCGGGGAGCTGTTTTTT.

The V gene is TRBV6-1, the J gene TRBJ1-5, with 7 bases that match TRBD1. This CDR3 is 13 amino acids long. The ends lost 7 bases at V and 6 bases at J; junction bases unmatched: 6. CDR1 and CDR2 from the germline V gene are MNHNS and SASEGT. CDR3 nucleotides: TGTGCCAGCACCCGACAGGGAAGTCAGCCCCAGCATTTT. It translates to CASTRQGSQPQHF.

This clone has just a few counts. This sequence joins TRBV19 and TRBJ2-7; TRBD1 matches at 7 bases. Trimming took 8 bases from V and 0 from J; bases not matched to a gene: 7. Looked up from germline, CDR1 is LNHDA and CDR2 is SQIVND (reference sequence). This CDR3 has 14 amino acids. The CDR3: CASRSGTASYEQYF. CDR3 bases: TGTGCCAGTCGATCCGGGACAGCCTCCTACGAGCAGTACTTC.

The chain carries TRBV10-3 and TRBJ1-1, with a weak D call TRBD1 (6 bases). Germline V gene lookup returns CDR1 ENHRY and CDR2 SYGVKD. The CDR3 consists of 14 residues. V shed 0 bases and J shed 4 bases, with 9 bases lying between them. This CDR3 reads CAISESGGLTEAFF. The CDR3 nucleotides are TGTGCCATCAGTGAGTCAGGGGGTCTCACTGAAGCTTTCTTT.

The genes are TRBV10-3 and TRBJ1-2; weak D call: TRBD1 (6 bases). The germline V gene has CDR1 ENHRY and CDR2 SYGVKD. Trimming shortened V by 11 bases and J by 4 bases, and 11 bases separated the two germline ends. The CDR3 extends over 11 amino acids. CDR3 DNA: TGTGCCCTCCAGGACAGCTATGGCTACACCTTC. This sequence encodes CALQDSYGYTF.

CDR3 bases: TGTGCCAGCAGCCTTCCCGGGGACAGGGTTGAGACCCAGTACTTC. Translation: CASSLPGDRVETQYF. J is TRBJ2-5 and V is TRBV5-4; 9 positions agree with TRBD1. Trimming at V came to 4 bases and at J to 5 bases, leaving 9 bases not matched to a gene. CDR3 length equals 15 residues. Germline V lookup: CDR1 SGHNT, CDR2 YYREEE (reference sequence).

This chain uses TRBV7-3 with TRBJ2-3; no clear D gene. V was trimmed by 5 bases and J by 1 base, leaving 10 bases between them. The germline V gene has CDR1 SGHTA and CDR2 FQGTGA. The CDR3 sequence is 14 residues long. The CDR3: CASSIGSRTDTQYF. CDR3 sequence (DNA): TGTGCCAGCAGCATCGGTAGCCGCACAGATACGCAGTATTTT.

The gene calls are TRBV7-9 and TRBJ1-2, with 7 bases identical to TRBD1. Germline V CDR1 and CDR2: SEHNR, FQNEAQ (reference sequence). V gave up 1 base and J gave up 7 bases; unmatched junction bases: 3. The CDR3 spans 13 residues. The CDR3 spells CASSLGGDSGYTF. Here the CDR3 DNA reads TGTGCCAGCAGCTTAGGCGGGGACAGTGGCTACACCTTC. Using reference TRBV7-9 and TRBJ1-2 for the parts outside the CDR3, the full variable domain is DTGVSQNPRHKITKRGQNVTFRCDPISEHNRLYWYRQTLGQGPEFLTYFQNEAQLEKSRLLSDRFSAERPKGSFSTLEIQRTEQGDSAMYLCASSLGGDSGYTFGSGTRLTVV.

The chain recombines TRBV7-3 with TRBJ2-5, with D tentatively TRBD2 (7 bases). The CDR3 runs 16 residues. The V gene lost 1 base and the J gene lost 3 bases, with 15 bases spanning the gap. CDR1 and CDR2 from the germline V gene are SGHTA and FQGTGA. CDR3 bases: TGTGCCAGCAGCTTAATTGGGGGGGCTTTAGAAGAGACCCAGTACTTC. Translating it yields CASSLIGGALEETQYF.

The chain uses TRBV6-1 and TRBJ2-7; D not resolved. V was cut by 6 bases and J by 0 bases, with 3 bases left in between. Germline-derived CDR1 and CDR2 are MNHNS and SASEGT. The CDR3 has 11 amino acids. CDR3 region: CASSDSYEQYF. The CDR3 DNA follows: TGTGCCAGCAGCGACTCCTACGAGCAGTACTTC.

This clone appeared once. The chain couples TRBV30 to TRBJ1-2; D not certain. The length of the CDR3 is 12 residues. Germline lookup yields CDR1 GTSNPN and CDR2 SVGIG (reference sequence). V was clipped by 3 bases and J by 6 bases, with 11 bases between them. DNA of the CDR3: TGTGCCTGGAGCGGGGAAAAGAATGGCTACACCTTC. This sequence encodes CAWSGEKNGYTF. Full variable domain (rest looked up from reference TRBV30 and TRBJ1-2): SQTIHQWPATLVQPVGSPLSLECTVEGTSNPNLYWYRQAAGRGLQLLFYSVGIGQISSEVPQNLSASRPQDRQFILSSKKLLLSDSGFYLCAWSGEKNGYTFGSGTRLTVV.

The J gene is TRBJ2-5, the V gene TRBV5-4; the D gene is possibly TRBD2 (5 bases). Between the trimmed V and J ends, which lost 3 bases and 1 base, there was a span of 10 bases. Germline CDR1 reads SGHNT; CDR2 reads YYREEE (reference sequence). The CDR3 extends over 14 amino acids. The CDR3 is CASSSTRGQETQYF. Here the CDR3 DNA reads TGTGCCAGCAGCTCGACACGGGGCCAAGAGACCCAGTACTTC.

The CDR3 coding sequence is TGTGCCAGCAGCTCGCCTTGGAACACTGAAGCTTTCTTT. Translation gives CASSSPWNTEAFF. This chain connects TRBV5-6 to TRBJ1-1; D is undetermined. CDR3 length: 13 residues. Trimming took 3 bases from V and 1 from J, leaving 7 bases between them. Germline V gene data show CDR1 as SGHDT and CDR2 as YYEEEE.

This clone came up a few times. The chain is built from TRBV6-5 and TRBJ1-2; 7 bases align to TRBD1. CDR1 is MNHEY, CDR2 SVGAGI, per germline. Trimming took 4 bases from V and 8 from J; bases not matched to a gene: 7. The CDR3 runs to 13 residues. The CDR3 nucleotides are TGTGCCAGCAGTTCGGAGACAGGGTACGGCTACACCTTC. It is translated as CASSSETGYGYTF.

The chain joins TRBV7-3 to TRBJ2-3, with 8 bases lining up with TRBD2. The CDR3 totals 19 residues. CDR1 and CDR2 from the germline V gene are SGHTA and FQGTGA. Trimming removed 5 bases from V and 3 bases from J; junction bases left unmatched: 19. The CDR3 nucleotides are TGTGCCAGCAGCCCCCCGGGCCGGGAGGGCCCTTATAATACAGATACGCAGTATTTT. Protein product: CASSPPGREGPYNTDTQYF.

The chain recombines TRBV6-5 with TRBJ2-1, with 7 bases lining up with TRBD1. Looked up from germline, CDR1 is MNHEY and CDR2 is SVGAGI. The CDR3 has 15 amino acids. The J segment lost 4 bases and the V segment lost 6 bases, leaving 9 bases of the junction unmatched. The CDR3 reads CASRTGPGGYNEQFF. For the CDR3, the DNA is TGTGCCAGCAGGACGGGCCCAGGGGGTTACAATGAGCAGTTCTTC.